These T cell receptor beta chains were read from a single sample in a study of T cell changes during pregnancy in multiple sclerosis. Measured with immunoSEQ multiplex PCR; TCRdb has only the in-frame clones, and not every one. This sample carries 70,000 to 95,000 clones, 90% to 95% of them seen once, and the ten largest clones take less than 2.5%. The specimen comprised peripheral blood, sampled in the third trimester of pregnancy. The receptors shown here come from a female donor with multiple sclerosis, enrolled in a pregnancy study. CDR3s include the opening cysteine and the closing phenylalanine or tryptophan. The D gene is left open where the match is weak. Only some rows state a clone size, as once, few, many or a class for expanded clones.

J	V	size	D	DNA	CDR3
TRBJ2-7	TRBV19	many	.	TGTGCCAGTAGTATAGATGTAGAGTACGAGCAGTACTTC	CASSIDVEYEQYF
TRBJ2-5	TRBV10-2	.	TRBD2	TGCGCCAGCAGTGAGATTGCGGGGGAAGAGACCCAGTACTTC	CASSEIAGEETQYF
TRBJ1-4	TRBV19	.	TRBD1	TGTGCCAGTAGGACAGGGGATATGACTAATGAAAAACTGTTTTTT	CASRTGDMTNEKLFF
TRBJ2-5	TRBV7-9	.	.	TGTGCCAGCAGCTACAGGGTGGAAGAGACCCAGTACTTC	CASSYRVEETQYF
TRBJ2-5	TRBV7-3	.	TRBD1	TGTGCCAGCAGCTCGGGACAGGGGATTCTCCCAGGGACCCAGTACTTC	CASSSGQGILPGTQYF
TRBJ2-7	TRBV5-1	.	TRBD2	TGCGCCAGCAGCTTGCTCGGGAGGGGGACCTACGAGCAGTACTTC	CASSLLGRGTYEQYF
TRBJ1-1	TRBV27	.	.	TGTGCCAGCAGTTTCTCAGGGAACGTGAACACTGAAGCTTTCTTT	CASSFSGNVNTEAFF
TRBJ1-2	TRBV7-2	.	TRBD1	TGTGCCAGCAGCTTAGGAGGACAGGGGTTCTATGGCTACACCTTC	CASSLGGQGFYGYTF
TRBJ2-5	TRBV6-1	.	.	TGTGCCAGCAAATTTGACAGATTCGGAGAGACCCAGTACTTC	CASKFDRFGETQYF
TRBJ2-3	TRBV7-6	.	TRBD2	TGTGCCAGCAGCTTGGGGACTAGCGGGACGCGAGATACGCAGTATTTT	CASSLGTSGTRDTQYF
TRBJ1-4	TRBV4-1	.	TRBD1	TGCGCCAGCAGCCAGCCGGGACAGTTTGAAAAACTGTTTTTT	CASSQPGQFEKLFF
TRBJ2-1	TRBV2	.	TRBD1	TGTGCCAGCAGTGGTGGGACAGGGGGCAGTGGGACTAGGCCCAATGAGCAGTTCTTC	CASSGGTGGSGTRPNEQFF
TRBJ2-3	TRBV18	.	TRBD1	TGTGCCAGCTCCAGGACAGGGGCCGACACAGATACGCAGTATTTT	CASSRTGADTDTQYF
TRBJ2-7	TRBV4-1	.	TRBD2	TGCGCCAGCAGCCAAACTAGCGGGAGGGCAAACGAGCAGTACTTC	CASSQTSGRANEQYF
TRBJ2-1	TRBV19	.	.	TGTGCCAGTAGTATAGTGGGTGGAGATGAGCAGTTCTTC	CASSIVGGDEQFF
TRBJ1-2	TRBV28	.	.	TGTGCCAGCAGTTACAGGGTAAACTATGGCTACACCTTC	CASSYRVNYGYTF
TRBJ1-5	TRBV28	.	.	TGTGCCAGCACCTCTCCGAATTTAAGAACACCCGAACAGCCCGGGGAGGGCAATCAGCCCCAGCATTTT	CASTSPNLRTPEQPGEGNQPQHF
TRBJ2-7	TRBV5-4	.	.	TGTGCCAGCAGCTGGAGGAACCTCTACGAGCAGTACTTC	CASSWRNLYEQYF
TRBJ2-6	TRBV4-1	many	.	TGCGCCAGCAGCCAAGACGAGCTCACTGGGGCCAACGTCCTGACTTTC	CASSQDELTGANVLTF
TRBJ2-7	TRBV6-1	.	TRBD2	TGTGCCAGCAGGGAGCGGGAGGGCTCCTACGAGCAGTACTTC	CASREREGSYEQYF
TRBJ1-2	TRBV5-4	.	.	TGTGCCAGCAGCTTCAGGGGTAACTATGGCTACACCTTC	CASSFRGNYGYTF
TRBJ2-5	TRBV5-6	.	.	TGTGCCAGCAGCCGGACAGGAGGGGAGACCCAGTACTTC	CASSRTGGETQYF
TRBJ2-5	TRBV7-9	.	TRBD2	TGTGCCAGCAGCCCAGACCGACTAGCGGGAGAGACCCAGTACTTC	CASSPDRLAGETQYF
TRBJ1-5	TRBV5-1	once	.	TGCGCCAGCAGCTTGGACAGCGACAGCGCTAATCAGCCCCAGCATTTT	CASSLDSDSANQPQHF
TRBJ2-2	TRBV4-1	.	TRBD2	TGCGCCAGCAGCCTTACAGCGGGAGGAATCACCGGGGAGCTGTTTTTT	CASSLTAGGITGELFF
TRBJ2-4	TRBV5-6	.	.	TGTGCCAGCAGCTTAGTCGGACTTAAAAACATTCAGTACTTC	CASSLVGLKNIQYF
TRBJ2-2	TRBV5-5	.	TRBD1	TGTGCCAGCAGCTTGTACCCTGGGACAGGGGGCGCCGCCGGGGAGCTGTTTTTT	CASSLYPGTGGAAGELFF
TRBJ2-3	TRBV27	.	TRBD2	TGTGCCAGCAGTTTCGGCGGGAGAGGTGGGGATACGCAGTATTTT	CASSFGGRGGDTQYF
TRBJ1-1	TRBV6-5	.	.	TGTGCCAGCAGTTACCAGGGTTTGAACACTGAAGCTTTCTTT	CASSYQGLNTEAFF
TRBJ2-3	TRBV15	.	TRBD2	TGTGCCACCAGCAGAGATGTGGGGACTAGAGCGCAGTATTTT	CATSRDVGTRAQYF
TRBJ1-1	TRBV5-6	.	.	TGTGCCAGCAGCTTGGGGCCTGAAGCTTTCTTT	CASSLGPEAFF
TRBJ2-1	TRBV5-5	once	TRBD2	TGTGCCAGCAGCTTGGACGGGACTAGCGGGAGTTCGTTCTTC	CASSLDGTSGSSFF
TRBJ2-1	TRBV6-6	.	.	TGTGCCAGCAGTTACTTAACGCGTGAGCAGTTCTTC	CASSYLTREQFF
TRBJ2-7	TRBV27	.	TRBD2	TGTGCCAGCAGTACGGGGGGTTCCTACGAGCAGTACTTC	CASSTGGSYEQYF
TRBJ1-3	TRBV4-1	.	.	TGCGCCAGCAGCCCCCAGAGCGGGTCTGGAAACACCATATATTTT	CASSPQSGSGNTIYF
TRBJ1-5	TRBV28	.	TRBD1	TGTGCCAGCAGTGTCAACAGGGGCCTGTTGGGCAATCAGCCCCAGCATTTT	CASSVNRGLLGNQPQHF
TRBJ2-2	TRBV7-8	once	.	TGTGCCAGCAGCTTAGGGACTACAGACACCGGGGAGCTGTTTTTT	CASSLGTTDTGELFF
TRBJ2-7	TRBV2	.	TRBD2	TGTGCCAGCAGAAAGGAGCGGGAGAGGTCCTACGAGCAGTACTTC	CASRKERERSYEQYF
TRBJ2-5	TRBV19	.	TRBD2	TGTGCCAGTAGTATAGATGGTGGCGGGAGAGTACAAGAGACCCAGTACTTC	CASSIDGGGRVQETQYF
TRBJ1-2	TRBV28	once	.	TGTGCCAGCAGTTCTCAGGGACTAGGTGGCTACACCTTC	CASSSQGLGGYTF
TRBJ2-1	TRBV7-9	.	TRBD2	TGTGCCAGCAGCTTAGCTGTTCCTAGCGGGGGTTTTTATATCTTC	CASSLAVPSGGFYIF
TRBJ2-1	TRBV9	.	.	TGTGCCAGCAATGGGGGCAGGGTCGGCAATGAGCAGTTCTTC	CASNGGRVGNEQFF
TRBJ2-4	TRBV19	.	.	TGTGCCAGTAGTAAAAGAGACATTCAGTACTTC	CASSKRDIQYF
TRBJ1-2	TRBV5-1	few	TRBD1	TGCGCCAGCAGGGAGGGGGCGCCGAATGGCTACACCTTC	CASREGAPNGYTF
TRBJ2-1	TRBV5-3	.	TRBD2	TGTGCCAGAAGCTCTCTAGCGGGAGTAGTTGAGTTCTTC	CARSSLAGVVEFF
TRBJ2-1	TRBV7-9	.	TRBD2	TGTGCCAGCAGGCGGCAGTTTGATGCTAGCGGGACGGATGAGCAGTTCTTC	CASRRQFDASGTDEQFF
TRBJ1-1	TRBV9	.	TRBD1	TGTGCCAGCAGCGGCAGGGGGATGAACACTGAAGCTTTCTTT	CASSGRGMNTEAFF
TRBJ2-1	TRBV9	.	TRBD2	TGTGCCAGCAGCGTAAGCGGGATGGGATTGGATGAGCAGTTCTTC	CASSVSGMGLDEQFF
TRBJ2-3	TRBV6-1	.	TRBD2	TGTGCCAGCAGTGAAAGGGTAGCGGGAGGGCCCGCAGATACGCAGTATTTT	CASSERVAGGPADTQYF
TRBJ1-2	TRBV27	few	.	TGTGCCAGCGGGCGGATTACGTCCAGGGTCGAATATGGCTACACCTTC	CASGRITSRVEYGYTF
TRBJ2-2	TRBV10-3	.	TRBD2	TGTGCCATCAGGACCGGGACTAGCGGGATTACCGGGGAGCTGTTTTTT	CAIRTGTSGITGELFF
TRBJ2-2	TRBV2	.	.	TGTGCCAGCAGTGAAGTCGTTAACGGGGAGCTGTTTTTT	CASSEVVNGELFF
TRBJ2-6	TRBV29-1	.	.	TGCAGCGTTGATGAGTCTGGGGCCAACGTCCTGACTTTC	CSVDESGANVLTF
TRBJ2-3	TRBV5-4	.	TRBD2	TGTGCCAGCAGCTTGGCGGGGGGGGATACGCAGTATTTT	CASSLAGGDTQYF